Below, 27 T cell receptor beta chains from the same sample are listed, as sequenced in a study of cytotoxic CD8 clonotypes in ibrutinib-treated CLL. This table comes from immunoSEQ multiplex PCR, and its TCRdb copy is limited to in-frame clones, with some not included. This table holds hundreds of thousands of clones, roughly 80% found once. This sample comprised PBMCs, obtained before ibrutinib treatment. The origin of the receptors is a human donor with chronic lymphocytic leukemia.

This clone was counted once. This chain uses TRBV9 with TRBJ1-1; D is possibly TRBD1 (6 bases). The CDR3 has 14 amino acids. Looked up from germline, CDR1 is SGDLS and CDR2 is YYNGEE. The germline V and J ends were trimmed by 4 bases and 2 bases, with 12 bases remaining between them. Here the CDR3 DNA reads TGTGCCAGCAGCAAACACAGGGATAACACTGAAGCTTTCTTT. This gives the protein CASSKHRDNTEAFF. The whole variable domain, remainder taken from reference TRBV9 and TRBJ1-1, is DSGVTQTPKHLITATGQRVTLRCSPRSGDLSVYWYQQSLDQGLQFLIQYYNGEERAKGNILERFSAQQFPDLHSELNLSSLELGDSALYFCASSKHRDNTEAFFGQGTRLTVV.

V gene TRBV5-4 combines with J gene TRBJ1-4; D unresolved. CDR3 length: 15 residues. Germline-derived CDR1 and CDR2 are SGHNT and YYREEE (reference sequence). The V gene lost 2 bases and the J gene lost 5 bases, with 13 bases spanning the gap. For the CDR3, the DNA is TGTGCCAGCAGCTTAGACACAACGCGAAATGAAAAACTGTTTTTT. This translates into CASSLDTTRNEKLFF.

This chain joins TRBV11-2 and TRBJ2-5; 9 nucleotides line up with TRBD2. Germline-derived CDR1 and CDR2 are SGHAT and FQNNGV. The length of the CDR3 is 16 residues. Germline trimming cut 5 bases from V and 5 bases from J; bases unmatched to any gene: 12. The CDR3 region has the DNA TGTGCCAGCAGCAATCAAATAGCGGGAGTATGGGAGACCCAGTACTTC. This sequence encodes CASSNQIAGVWETQYF.

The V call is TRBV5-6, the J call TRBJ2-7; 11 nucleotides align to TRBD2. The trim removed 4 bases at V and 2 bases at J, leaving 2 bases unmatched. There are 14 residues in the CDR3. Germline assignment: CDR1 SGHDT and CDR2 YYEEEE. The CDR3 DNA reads TGTGCCAGCAGCGGGACTAGCGGAACCTACGAGCAGTACTTC. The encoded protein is CASSGTSGTYEQYF.

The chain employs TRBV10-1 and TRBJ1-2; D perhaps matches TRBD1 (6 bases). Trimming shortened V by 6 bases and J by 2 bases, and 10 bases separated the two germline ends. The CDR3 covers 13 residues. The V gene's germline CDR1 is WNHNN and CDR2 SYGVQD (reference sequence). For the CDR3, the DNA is TGCGCCAGCAGCCTTGGACAGAACTATGGCTACACCTTC. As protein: CASSLGQNYGYTF.

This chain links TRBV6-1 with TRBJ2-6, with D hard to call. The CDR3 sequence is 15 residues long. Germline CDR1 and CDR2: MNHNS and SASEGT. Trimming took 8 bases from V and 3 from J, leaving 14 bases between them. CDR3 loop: CASGKGSSGANVLTF. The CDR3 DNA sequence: TGTGCCAGCGGGAAGGGATCTAGTGGGGCCAACGTCCTGACTTTC.

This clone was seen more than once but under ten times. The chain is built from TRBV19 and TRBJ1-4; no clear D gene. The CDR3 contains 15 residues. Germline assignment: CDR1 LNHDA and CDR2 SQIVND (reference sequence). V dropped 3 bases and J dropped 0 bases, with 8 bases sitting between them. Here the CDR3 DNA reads TGTGCCAGTAGTATTCGGCAGGCAACTAATGAAAAACTGTTTTTT. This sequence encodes CASSIRQATNEKLFF. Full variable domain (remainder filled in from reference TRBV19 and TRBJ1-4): DGGITQSPKYLFRKEGQNVTLSCEQNLNHDAMYWYRQDPGQGLRLIYYSQIVNDFQKGDIAEGYSVSREKKESFPLTVTSAQKNPTAFYLCASSIRQATNEKLFFGSGTQLSVL.

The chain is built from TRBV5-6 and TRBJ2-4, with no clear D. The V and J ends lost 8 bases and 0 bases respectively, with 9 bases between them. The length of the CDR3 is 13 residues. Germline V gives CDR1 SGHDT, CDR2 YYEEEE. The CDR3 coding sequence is TGTGCCAGTGAAGTCATAGCCAAAAACATTCAGTACTTC. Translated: CASEVIAKNIQYF. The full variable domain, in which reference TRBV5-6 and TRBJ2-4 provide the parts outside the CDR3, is DAGVTQSPTHLIKTRGQQVTLRCSPKSGHDTVSWYQQALGQGPQFIFQYYEEEERQRGNFPDRFSGHQFPNYSSELNVNALLLGDSALYLCASEVIAKNIQYFGAGTRLSVL.

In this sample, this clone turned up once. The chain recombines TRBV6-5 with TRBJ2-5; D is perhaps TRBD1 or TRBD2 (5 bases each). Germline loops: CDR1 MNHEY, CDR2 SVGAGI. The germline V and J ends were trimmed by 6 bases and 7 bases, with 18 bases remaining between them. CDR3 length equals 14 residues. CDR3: CASRTAARGSTQYF. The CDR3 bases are TGTGCCAGCAGAACAGCGGCCCGGGGCTCGACCCAGTACTTC.

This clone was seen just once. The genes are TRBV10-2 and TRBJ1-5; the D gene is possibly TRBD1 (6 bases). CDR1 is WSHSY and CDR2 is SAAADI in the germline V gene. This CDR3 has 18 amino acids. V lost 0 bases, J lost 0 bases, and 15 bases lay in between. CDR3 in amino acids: CASSESWGPGDSNQPQHF. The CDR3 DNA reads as TGCGCCAGCAGTGAGTCGTGGGGGCCCGGAGATAGCAATCAGCCCCAGCATTTT.

The CDR3 coding sequence is TGTGCCAGCTCACAACCGGAAACCTACGAGCAGTACTTC. This translates into CASSQPETYEQYF. The chain recombines TRBV18 with TRBJ2-7; D gene unclear. The CDR3 length is 13 residues. Germline values: CDR1 KGHSH, CDR2 LQKENI. V was trimmed by 4 bases and J by 2 bases, leaving 9 bases between them.

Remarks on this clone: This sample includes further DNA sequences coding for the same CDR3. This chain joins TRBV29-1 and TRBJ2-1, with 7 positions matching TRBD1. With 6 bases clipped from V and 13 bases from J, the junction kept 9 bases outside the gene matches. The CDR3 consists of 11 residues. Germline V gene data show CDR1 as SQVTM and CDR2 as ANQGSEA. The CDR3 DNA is TGCAGCGTCTACTCCGGGACAGTTCAGTTCTTC. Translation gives CSVYSGTVQFF.

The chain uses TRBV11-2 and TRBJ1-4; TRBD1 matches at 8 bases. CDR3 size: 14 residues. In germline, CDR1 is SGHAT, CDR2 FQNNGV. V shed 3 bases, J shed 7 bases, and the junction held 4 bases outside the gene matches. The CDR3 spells CASSFRGLGEKLFF. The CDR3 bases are TGTGCCAGCAGCTTCAGGGGGCTGGGTGAAAAACTGTTTTTT.

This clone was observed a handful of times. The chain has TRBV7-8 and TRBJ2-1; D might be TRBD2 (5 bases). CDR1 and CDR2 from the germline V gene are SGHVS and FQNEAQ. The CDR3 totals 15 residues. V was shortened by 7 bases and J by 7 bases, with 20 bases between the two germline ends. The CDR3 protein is CASTQPAGVRNEQFF. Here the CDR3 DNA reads TGTGCCAGCACCCAGCCGGCGGGTGTAAGGAATGAGCAGTTCTTC.

In nucleotides, the CDR3 is TGTGCCAGCAGTGAATATCGGGCGGGAGTGGTAACCGGGGAGCTGTTTTTT. It yields the protein CASSEYRAGVVTGELFF. The V gene is TRBV25-1, the J gene TRBJ2-2, with TRBD2 matching 7 bases. The length of the CDR3 is 17 residues. The germline V gene has CDR1 MGHDK and CDR2 SYGVNS. Trimming removed 0 bases from V and 5 bases from J; junction bases left unmatched: 9.

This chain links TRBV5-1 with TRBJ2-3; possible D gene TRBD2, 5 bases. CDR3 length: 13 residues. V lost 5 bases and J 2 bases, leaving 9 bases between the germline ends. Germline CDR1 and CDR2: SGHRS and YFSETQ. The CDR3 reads CASRRDVTDTQYF. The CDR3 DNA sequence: TGCGCCAGCAGGAGGGATGTCACAGATACGCAGTATTTT.

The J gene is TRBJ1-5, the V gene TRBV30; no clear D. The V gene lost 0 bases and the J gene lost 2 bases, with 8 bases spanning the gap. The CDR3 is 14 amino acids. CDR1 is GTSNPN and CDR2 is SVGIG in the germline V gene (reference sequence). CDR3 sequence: CAWSVSGGNQPQHF. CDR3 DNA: TGTGCCTGGAGTGTATCCGGGGGCAATCAGCCCCAGCATTTT.

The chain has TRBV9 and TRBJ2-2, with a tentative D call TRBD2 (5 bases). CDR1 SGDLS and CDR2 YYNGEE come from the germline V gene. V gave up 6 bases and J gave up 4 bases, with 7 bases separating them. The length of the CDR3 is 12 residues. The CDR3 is CASTRGTGELFF. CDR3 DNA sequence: TGTGCCAGCACTCGGGGCACCGGGGAGCTGTTTTTT.

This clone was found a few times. The CDR3 region is CASRVAGGRLGYTF. The DNA of the CDR3 is TGTGCCAGCCGGGTGGCAGGGGGCCGTTTAGGCTACACCTTC. The chain employs TRBV28 and TRBJ1-2; 8 nucleotides match TRBD1. Trimming removed 8 bases from V and 8 bases from J; junction bases left unmatched: 13. Germline values: CDR1 MDHEN, CDR2 SYDVKM. This CDR3 has 14 residues.

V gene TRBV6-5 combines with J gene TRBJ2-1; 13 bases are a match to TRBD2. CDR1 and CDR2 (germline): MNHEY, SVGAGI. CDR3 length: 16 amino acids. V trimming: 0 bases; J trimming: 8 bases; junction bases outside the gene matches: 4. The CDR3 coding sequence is TGTGCCAGCAGTTACTCACTAGCGGGAGGGCCCTATGAGCAGTTCTTC. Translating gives CASSYSLAGGPYEQFF.

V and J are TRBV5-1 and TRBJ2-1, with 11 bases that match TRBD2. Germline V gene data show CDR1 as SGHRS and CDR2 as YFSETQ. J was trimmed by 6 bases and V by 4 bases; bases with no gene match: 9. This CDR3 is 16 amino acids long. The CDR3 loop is CASSSLTSGSSNEQFF. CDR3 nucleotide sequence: TGCGCCAGCAGCAGTCTAACTAGCGGGAGTAGCAATGAGCAGTTCTTC.

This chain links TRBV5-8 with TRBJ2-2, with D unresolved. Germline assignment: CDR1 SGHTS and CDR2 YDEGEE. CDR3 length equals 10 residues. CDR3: CALDTGELFF. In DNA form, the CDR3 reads TGTGCTCTAGACACCGGGGAGCTGTTTTTT.

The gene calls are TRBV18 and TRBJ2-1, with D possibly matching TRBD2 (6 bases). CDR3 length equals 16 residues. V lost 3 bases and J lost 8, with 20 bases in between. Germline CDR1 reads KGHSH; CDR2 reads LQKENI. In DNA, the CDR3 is TGTGCCAGCTCACCCGGGACTGGGACCCTACAGGATGAGCAGTTCTTC. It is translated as CASSPGTGTLQDEQFF.

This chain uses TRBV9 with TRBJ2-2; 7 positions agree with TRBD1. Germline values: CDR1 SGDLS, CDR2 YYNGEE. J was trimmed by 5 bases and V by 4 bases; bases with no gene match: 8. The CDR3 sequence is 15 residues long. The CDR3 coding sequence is TGTGCCAGCAGCCCCCACACAGGGGTAACCGGGGAGCTGTTTTTT. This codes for CASSPHTGVTGELFF.

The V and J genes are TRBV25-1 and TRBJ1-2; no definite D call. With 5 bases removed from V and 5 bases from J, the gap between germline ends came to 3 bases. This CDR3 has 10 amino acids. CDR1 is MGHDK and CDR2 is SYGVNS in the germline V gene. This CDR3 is CASSRYGYTF. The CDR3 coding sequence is TGTGCCAGCAGTCGATATGGCTACACCTTC.

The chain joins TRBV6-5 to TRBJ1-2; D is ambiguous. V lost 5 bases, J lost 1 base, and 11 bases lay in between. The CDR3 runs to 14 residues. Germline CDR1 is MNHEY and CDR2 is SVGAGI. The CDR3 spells CASSSGRNNYGYTF. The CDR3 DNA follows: TGTGCCAGCAGTAGTGGACGGAATAACTATGGCTACACCTTC.

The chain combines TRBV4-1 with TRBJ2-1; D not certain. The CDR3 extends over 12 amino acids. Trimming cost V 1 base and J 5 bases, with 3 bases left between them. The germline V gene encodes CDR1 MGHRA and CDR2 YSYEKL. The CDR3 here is CASSQVDNEQFF. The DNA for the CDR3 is TGCGCCAGCAGCCAAGTGGACAATGAGCAGTTCTTC.